A selection of T cell receptor beta chains follows, all from one sample in a study of T cell responses to AZD1222 COVID-19 vaccine. Sequencing was performed with immunoSEQ multiplex PCR; in TCRdb, only in-frame clones are kept and a portion is missing. This sample has tens of thousands of clones, with 88% found just once. Sequences were derived from peripheral blood, sampled on day 0 of AZD1222 vaccination. These TCRs come from an adult in good health. Each CDR3 is given without its conserved first and last residue.

v_call: TRBV5-1
cdr3_aa: ASSLDRGSPLH

v_call: TRBV7-9
cdr3_aa: ASSSAPGLLNYGYT

v_call: TRBV6-5
cdr3_aa: ASSPRTEQY

v_call: TRBV18
cdr3_aa: ASSPGGSAYEQY

v_call: TRBV5-6
cdr3_aa: ASSLGQAVYT

v_call: TRBV28
cdr3_aa: ASSPWTGGVTEAF

v_call: TRBV28
cdr3_aa: ASSPPPNEKLF

v_call: TRBV19
cdr3_aa: ASSVGEVAAEQY

v_call: TRBV27
cdr3_aa: ASSHTYNEQF

v_call: TRBV5-6
cdr3_aa: ASRKGTGFTDTQY

v_call: TRBV28
cdr3_aa: ASSFRDRGVYSNQPQH

v_call: TRBV27
cdr3_aa: ASSFIGQGYEQF

v_call: TRBV18
cdr3_aa: ASSLTTGYEQY

v_call: TRBV7-8
cdr3_aa: ASSARPGTVNEKLF

v_call: TRBV28
cdr3_aa: ASSLDGLGGNTIY

v_call: TRBV6-6
cdr3_aa: ASGWDGRNEKLF

v_call: TRBV5-6
cdr3_aa: ASSQTAFNEKLF

v_call: TRBV11-2
cdr3_aa: ASSLVRRSSYEQY

v_call: TRBV9
cdr3_aa: ASSPLGQGNYGYT

v_call: TRBV24-1
cdr3_aa: ATSDHGRANTGELF

v_call: TRBV4-1
cdr3_aa: ASSQDASGVLGNQPQH

v_call: TRBV5-1
cdr3_aa: ASSSRGEANEKLF

v_call: TRBV7-9
cdr3_aa: ASGRGDSGNTIY

v_call: TRBV19
cdr3_aa: ASSIGPNYEQY

v_call: TRBV6-1
cdr3_aa: ASSEAPEKLF

v_call: TRBV5-8
cdr3_aa: ASSTPGTGVRLYNSPLH

v_call: TRBV28
cdr3_aa: ATDGGASYEQY

v_call: TRBV29-1
cdr3_aa: SAGTGGTEAF

v_call: TRBV3-1/TRBV3-2
cdr3_aa: ASSPQQGSNSPLH

v_call: TRBV27
cdr3_aa: ASSSTPNYGYT

v_call: TRBV4-3
cdr3_aa: ASSQDLNYEQY

v_call: TRBV27
cdr3_aa: ASSPMTSGNYNEQF

v_call: TRBV28
cdr3_aa: ASSFIRGHSEAF

v_call: TRBV19
cdr3_aa: ASTPLGLAGGNTGELF

v_call: TRBV23-1
cdr3_aa: ASSQSGGKGEY

v_call: TRBV2
cdr3_aa: ASSDPGQSTQPQH

v_call: TRBV2
cdr3_aa: ASTRQGVSYEQY

v_call: TRBV5-1
cdr3_aa: ASSRDGMNTEAF

v_call: TRBV29-1
cdr3_aa: SVEGGSYNEQF